This record looks at one TCR beta chain sequence and its context. What it recognizes is unknown. All patients experienced relapse after autologous stem cell transplantation, and brentuximab vedotin exposure was variable. Classifying best responses yielded complete response, partial response or progressive disease. This sample was taken from a study of PD-1 blockade in classical Hodgkin lymphoma. General study results and limits: Baseline TCR diversity was reportedly lower in newly diagnosed patients than in healthy donors. It was reported as lower still in relapsed/refractory patients.

Looked up from germline, CDR1 is LNHNV and CDR2 is YYDKDF (reference sequence). The V gene end was trimmed by 3 bases and the J gene end by 3 bases; junction bases not matched to a gene: 3. This CDR3 spans 15 amino acids. The repertoire was sequenced with immunoSEQ multiplex PCR; TCRdb's copy has only in-frame clones and lacks some. This table has roughly 28,000 clones, approximately 70% appearing once. The sequence was collected from a human donor with classical Hodgkin lymphoma. This chain connects TRBV15 to TRBJ2-2, with 8 bases fitting TRBD2. The material sequenced was peripheral blood mononuclear cells (PBMCs), taken before the second cycle of nivolumab. The CDR3 bases are TGTGCCACCAGCAGTAGCGGGACGGACACCGGGGAGCTGTTTTTT. As protein: CATSSSGTDTGELFF.